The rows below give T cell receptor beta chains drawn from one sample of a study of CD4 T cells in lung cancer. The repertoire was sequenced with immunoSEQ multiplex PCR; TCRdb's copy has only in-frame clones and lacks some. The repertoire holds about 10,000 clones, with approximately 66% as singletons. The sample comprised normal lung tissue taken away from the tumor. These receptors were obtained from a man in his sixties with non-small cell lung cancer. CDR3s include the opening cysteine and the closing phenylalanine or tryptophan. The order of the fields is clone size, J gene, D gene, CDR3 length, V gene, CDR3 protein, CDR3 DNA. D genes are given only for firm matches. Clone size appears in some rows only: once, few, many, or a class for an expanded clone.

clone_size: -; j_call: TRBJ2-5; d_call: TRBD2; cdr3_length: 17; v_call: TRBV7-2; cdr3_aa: CASSPLGLAGYQETQYF; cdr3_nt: TGTGCCAGCAGCCCCCTGGGACTAGCGGGATACCAAGAGACCCAGTACTTC
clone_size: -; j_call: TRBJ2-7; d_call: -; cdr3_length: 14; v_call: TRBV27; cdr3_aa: CASTLGGGLGEQYF; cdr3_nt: TGTGCCAGCACCCTAGGGGGGGGCCTGGGAGAGCAGTACTTC
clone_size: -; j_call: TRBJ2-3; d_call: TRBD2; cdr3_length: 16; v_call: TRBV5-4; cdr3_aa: CASSLGRERGSDTQYF; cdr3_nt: TGTGCCAGCAGCTTGGGGCGGGAGCGAGGGTCAGATACGCAGTATTTT
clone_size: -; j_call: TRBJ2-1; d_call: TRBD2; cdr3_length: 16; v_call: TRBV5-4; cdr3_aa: CASSFAIGGGRGEQFF; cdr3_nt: TGTGCCAGCAGCTTTGCGATCGGGGGGGGTAGGGGTGAGCAGTTCTTC
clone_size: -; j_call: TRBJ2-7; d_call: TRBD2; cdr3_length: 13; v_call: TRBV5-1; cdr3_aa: CASSLVGGSGAYF; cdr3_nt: TGCGCCAGCAGCTTGGTGGGGGGGAGCGGCGCCTACTTC
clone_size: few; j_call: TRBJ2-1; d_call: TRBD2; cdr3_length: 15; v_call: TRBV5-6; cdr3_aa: CASSLGLAGVNEQFF; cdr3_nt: TGTGCCAGCAGCCTCGGACTAGCGGGAGTCAATGAGCAGTTCTTC
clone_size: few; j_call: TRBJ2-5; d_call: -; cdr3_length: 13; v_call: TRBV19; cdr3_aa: CASSSPTEKTQYF; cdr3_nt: TGTGCCAGTAGTTCCCCGACTGAGAAGACCCAGTACTTC
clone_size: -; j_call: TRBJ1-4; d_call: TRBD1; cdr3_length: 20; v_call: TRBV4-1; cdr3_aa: CASSQALYGTGDSFNEKLFF; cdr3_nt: TGCGCCAGCAGCCAAGCCCTTTATGGGACAGGTGACTCGTTTAATGAAAAACTGTTTTTT
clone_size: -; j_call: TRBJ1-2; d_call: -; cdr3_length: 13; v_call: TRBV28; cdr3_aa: CASSPRVPPGYTF; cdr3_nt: TGTGCCAGCAGCCCACGGGTTCCCCCTGGCTACACCTTC
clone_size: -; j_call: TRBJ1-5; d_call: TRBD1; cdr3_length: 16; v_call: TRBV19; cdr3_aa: CASSIPRQGKGQPQHF; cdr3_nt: TGTGCCAGTAGTATCCCTCGACAGGGCAAGGGCCAGCCCCAGCATTTT
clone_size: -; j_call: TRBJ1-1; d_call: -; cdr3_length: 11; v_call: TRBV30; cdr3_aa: CAWNRIGEAFF; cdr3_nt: TGTGCCTGGAACAGGATCGGTGAAGCTTTCTTT
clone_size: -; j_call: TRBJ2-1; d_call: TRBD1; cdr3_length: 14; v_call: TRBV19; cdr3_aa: CASRRQGSNNEQFF; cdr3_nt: TGTGCCAGTAGACGACAGGGGTCCAACAATGAGCAGTTCTTC
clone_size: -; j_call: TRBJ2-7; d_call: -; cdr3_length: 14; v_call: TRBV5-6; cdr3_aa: CASSLRTANYEQYF; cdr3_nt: TGTGCCAGCAGCTTGCGGACAGCAAACTACGAGCAGTACTTC
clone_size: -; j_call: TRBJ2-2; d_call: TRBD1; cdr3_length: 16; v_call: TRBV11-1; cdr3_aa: CASSFGQGLNTGELFF; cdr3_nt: TGTGCCAGCAGCTTTGGACAGGGGCTGAACACCGGGGAGCTGTTTTTT
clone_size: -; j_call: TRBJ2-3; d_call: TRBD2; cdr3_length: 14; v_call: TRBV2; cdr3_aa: CASRLAGGFDTQYF; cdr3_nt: TGTGCCAGCCGCCTAGCGGGAGGGTTTGATACGCAGTATTTT
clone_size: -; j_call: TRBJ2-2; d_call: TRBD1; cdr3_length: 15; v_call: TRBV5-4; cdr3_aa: CASSPGQGRTGELFF; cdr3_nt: TGTGCCAGCAGCCCTGGACAGGGAAGGACCGGGGAGCTGTTTTTT
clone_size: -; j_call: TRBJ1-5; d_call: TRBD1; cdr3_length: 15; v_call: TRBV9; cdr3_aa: CASSLGGQGDQPQHF; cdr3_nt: TGTGCCAGCAGCTTAGGAGGACAGGGCGATCAGCCCCAGCATTTT
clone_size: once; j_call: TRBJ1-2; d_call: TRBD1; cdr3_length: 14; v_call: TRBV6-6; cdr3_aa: CASSLRSGGQGYTF; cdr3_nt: TGTGCCAGCAGCCTTAGGTCAGGGGGACAGGGCTACACCTTC
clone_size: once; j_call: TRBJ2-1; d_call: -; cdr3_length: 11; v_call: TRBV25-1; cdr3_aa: CASIDYNEQFF; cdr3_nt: TGTGCCAGTATAGACTACAATGAGCAGTTCTTC
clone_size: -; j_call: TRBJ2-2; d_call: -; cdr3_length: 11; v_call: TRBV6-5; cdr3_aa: CASRLAGELFF; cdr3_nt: TGTGCCAGCAGGCTAGCAGGGGAGCTGTTTTTT
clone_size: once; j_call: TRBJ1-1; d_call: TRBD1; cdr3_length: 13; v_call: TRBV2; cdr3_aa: CASTWDSPAEAFF; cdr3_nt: TGTGCCAGCACTTGGGACAGTCCTGCTGAAGCTTTCTTT
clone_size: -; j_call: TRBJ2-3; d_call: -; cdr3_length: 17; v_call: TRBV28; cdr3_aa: CASRPPPNRKPTDTQYF; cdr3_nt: TGTGCCAGCAGACCGCCGCCGAACAGAAAGCCCACAGATACGCAGTATTTT
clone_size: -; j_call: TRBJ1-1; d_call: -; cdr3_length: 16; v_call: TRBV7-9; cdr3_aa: CASSQRPGQMNTEAFF; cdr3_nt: TGTGCCAGCAGCCAAAGGCCAGGCCAAATGAACACTGAAGCTTTCTTT
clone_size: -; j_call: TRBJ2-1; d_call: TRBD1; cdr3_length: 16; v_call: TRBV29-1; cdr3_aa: CSVEPPGTGGRNEQFF; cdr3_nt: TGCAGCGTTGAGCCGCCCGGGACAGGGGGCAGAAATGAGCAGTTCTTC
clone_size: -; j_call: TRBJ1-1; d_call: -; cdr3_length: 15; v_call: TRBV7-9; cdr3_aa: CASSLGPREGTEAFF; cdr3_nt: TGTGCCAGCAGCTTAGGGCCCCGGGAGGGCACTGAAGCTTTCTTT
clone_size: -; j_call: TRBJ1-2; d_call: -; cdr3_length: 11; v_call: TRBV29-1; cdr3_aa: CSVTRQDGYTF; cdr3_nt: TGCAGCGTTACCAGACAGGATGGCTACACCTTC
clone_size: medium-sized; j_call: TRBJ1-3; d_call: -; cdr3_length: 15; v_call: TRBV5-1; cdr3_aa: CASSPQVGSGNTIYF; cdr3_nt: TGCGCCAGCAGCCCTCAGGTGGGCTCTGGAAACACCATATATTTT
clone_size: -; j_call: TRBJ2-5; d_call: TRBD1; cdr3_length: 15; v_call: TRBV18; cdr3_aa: CASSPVWDRRETQYF; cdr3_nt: TGTGCCAGCTCACCTGTCTGGGACAGGCGAGAGACCCAGTACTTC
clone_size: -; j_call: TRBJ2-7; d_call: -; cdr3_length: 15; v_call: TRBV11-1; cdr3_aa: CASSFSAVHSYEQYF; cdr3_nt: TGTGCCAGCAGCTTCAGTGCCGTACACTCCTACGAGCAGTACTTC
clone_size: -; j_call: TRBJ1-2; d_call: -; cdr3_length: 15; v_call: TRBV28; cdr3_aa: CASSLIGRDSYGYTF; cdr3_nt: TGTGCCAGCAGTTTGATAGGTAGAGACAGCTATGGCTACACCTTC
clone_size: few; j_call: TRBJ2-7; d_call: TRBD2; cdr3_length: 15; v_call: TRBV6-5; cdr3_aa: CASSYEATSGYEQYF; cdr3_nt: TGTGCCAGCAGTTACGAGGCTACTAGCGGCTACGAGCAGTACTTC
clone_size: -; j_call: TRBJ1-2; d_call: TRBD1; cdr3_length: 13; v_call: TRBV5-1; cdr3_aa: CASATGPTDGYTF; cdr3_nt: TGCGCCAGCGCGACAGGGCCGACGGATGGCTACACCTTC
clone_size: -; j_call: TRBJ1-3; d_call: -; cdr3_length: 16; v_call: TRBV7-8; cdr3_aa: CASSARGGGVGNTIYF; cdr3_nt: TGTGCCAGCAGCGCCCGAGGGGGGGGTGTTGGAAACACCATATATTTT
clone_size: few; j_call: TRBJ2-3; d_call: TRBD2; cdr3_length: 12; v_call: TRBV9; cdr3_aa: CASSVTGRVLYF; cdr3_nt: TGTGCCAGCAGCGTCACGGGGAGGGTTTTGTATTTT
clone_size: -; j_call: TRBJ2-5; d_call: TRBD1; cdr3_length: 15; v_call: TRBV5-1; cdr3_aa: CASSRDRGILETQYF; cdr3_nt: TGCGCCAGCAGCCGGGACAGGGGGATTCTAGAGACCCAGTACTTC
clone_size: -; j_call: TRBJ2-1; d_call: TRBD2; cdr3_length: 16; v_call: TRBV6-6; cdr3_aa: CASSYAAGGSYNEQFF; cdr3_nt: TGTGCCAGCAGTTACGCAGCGGGAGGGTCCTACAATGAGCAGTTCTTC
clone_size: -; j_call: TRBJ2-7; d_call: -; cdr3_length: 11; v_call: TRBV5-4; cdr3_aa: CASSLYYEQYF; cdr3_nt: TGTGCCAGCAGCTTGTACTACGAGCAGTACTTC
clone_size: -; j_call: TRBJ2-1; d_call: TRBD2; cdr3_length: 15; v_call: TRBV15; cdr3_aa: CATSKGLAGSDEQFF; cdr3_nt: TGTGCCACCAGCAAGGGACTAGCGGGATCGGATGAGCAGTTCTTC
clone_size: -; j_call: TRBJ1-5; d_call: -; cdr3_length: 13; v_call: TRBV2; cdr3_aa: CASSEGWEQPQHF; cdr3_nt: TGTGCCAGCAGTGAAGGGTGGGAGCAGCCCCAGCATTTT
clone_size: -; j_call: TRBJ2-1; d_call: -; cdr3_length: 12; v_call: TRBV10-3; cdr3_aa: CAISDLADEQFF; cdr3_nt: TGTGCCATCAGTGATCTCGCGGATGAGCAGTTCTTC
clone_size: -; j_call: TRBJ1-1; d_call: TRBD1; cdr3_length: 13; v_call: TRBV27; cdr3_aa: CASSQQGRTEAFF; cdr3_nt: TGTGCCAGCAGTCAACAGGGGCGGACTGAAGCTTTCTTT